These 16 T cell receptor beta chains originate from one sample sequenced in a study of blood T cell repertoires in COVID-19 (dated by TCRdb to the early 2020s). The library came from the immunoSEQ multiplex PCR assay. What TCRdb holds here is the immuneACCESS table cut down to in-frame rearrangements. Part of the clones is not present; checked against another copy, under half of the missing clones reflect an unresolved V gene, and the others are unexplained. Recorded for this sample are some 270,000 clones; over 75% of them occurred a single time. The ten top clones hold about 11% of the sample. The sequenced material came from peripheral blood. These receptor sequences come from a woman aged 70 to 79 with acute or convalescent COVID-19.

The rearrangement links TRBV4-2 to TRBJ1-2; D uncertain. V shed 2 bases and J shed 6 bases, with 16 bases lying between them. CDR3 length: 15 amino acids. Germline V gene sequence: CDR1 LGHNA, CDR2 YNFKEQ. As DNA, the CDR3 is TGTGCCAGCAGCCAACCCGGGAGGACCCCCAATGGCTACACCTTC. This codes for CASSQPGRTPNGYTF.

V is TRBV7-8 and J is TRBJ1-1, with TRBD1 matching 8 bases. V was clipped by 3 bases and J by 8 bases; unmatched bases: 5. The CDR3 consists of 13 residues. From germline, CDR1 is SGHVS and CDR2 FQNEAQ. The CDR3 sequence is CASSLGQVNEAFF. The CDR3, as DNA: TGTGCCAGCAGCTTGGGACAGGTCAACGAAGCTTTCTTT.

This clone was recorded only once. The chain carries TRBV9 and TRBJ1-4; 9 bases map to TRBD1. From germline, CDR1 is SGDLS and CDR2 YYNGEE. The CDR3 consists of 15 residues. Unmatched junction bases numbered 8, after V lost 6 bases and J lost 5 bases. In DNA, the CDR3 is TGTGCCAGCAAAGCCGGACAGGGGATAAATGAAAAACTGTTTTTT. Its translation is CASKAGQGINEKLFF.

Ten or more counts support this clone. V usage is TRBV2 and J usage is TRBJ1-2; 7 bases agree with TRBD1. V was pared by 7 bases and J by 3 bases, with 8 bases of the junction left unmatched. The CDR3 is 14 amino acids. Germline loops: CDR1 SNHLY, CDR2 FYNNEI. DNA for the CDR3: TGTGCCAGCACGGGTACAGGGGACTACTATGGCTACACCTTC. Amino acid sequence: CASTGTGDYYGYTF.

The genes are TRBV18 and TRBJ1-5; the match to TRBD1 covers 9 bases. This CDR3 spans 13 amino acids. Germline CDR1 KGHSH, CDR2 LQKENI. Trimming took 6 bases from V and 7 from J; bases not matched to a gene: 4. The CDR3 coding sequence is TGTGCCAGCTCGGCGGACAGGGGACAGCCCCAGCATTTT. It encodes CASSADRGQPQHF.

The chain is built from TRBV2 and TRBJ2-2; possibly TRBD2 for D (5 bases). The V and J ends lost 7 bases and 0 bases respectively, with 15 bases between them. This CDR3 region has 16 residues. Looked up from germline, CDR1 is SNHLY and CDR2 is FYNNEI. CDR3 region: CASTLLAGTNTGELFF. As DNA, the CDR3 is TGTGCCAGCACACTCCTGGCCGGGACGAACACCGGGGAGCTGTTTTTT.

The J gene is TRBJ2-7, the V gene TRBV30, with D tentatively TRBD1 (6 bases). Trimming left V 0 bases short and J 5 bases short, with 20 bases between. There are 16 residues in the CDR3. Germline V gene sequence: CDR1 GTSNPN, CDR2 SVGIG (reference sequence). The CDR3, as DNA: TGTGCCTGGAGTGTTATGGGGCAGGGAAGGGGGAACGAGCAGTACTTC. It specifies CAWSVMGQGRGNEQYF.

The chain has TRBV6-5 and TRBJ1-2, with D perhaps matching TRBD1 (5 bases). The CDR3 extends over 15 amino acids. The V and J ends lost 2 bases and 3 bases respectively, with 13 bases between them. CDR1 MNHEY and CDR2 SVGAGI come from the germline V gene. The CDR3 nucleotides read TGTGCCAGCAGTTACGACTGGGGCGCCGACTATGGCTACACCTTC. It specifies CASSYDWGADYGYTF.

V gene TRBV20-1 combines with J gene TRBJ2-1; 8 positions agree with TRBD2. Germline lookup yields CDR1 DFQATT and CDR2 SNEGSKA (reference sequence). V was pared by 8 bases and J by 9 bases, with 6 bases of the junction left unmatched. The CDR3 spans 11 residues. The CDR3 DNA follows: TGCAGTTCGGCACGGGGGGGTGAGCAGTTCTTC. Translated, it gives CSSARGGEQFF.

The chain couples TRBV19 to TRBJ1-5, with D possibly being TRBD1 (6 bases). The CDR3 extends over 15 amino acids. Between the trimmed V and J ends, which lost 5 bases and 4 bases, there was a span of 15 bases. From germline, CDR1 is LNHDA and CDR2 SQIVND (reference sequence). Here the CDR3 reads CASSHRALGNQPQHF. As DNA, the CDR3 is TGTGCCAGTAGTCACAGGGCCCTGGGGAATCAGCCCCAGCATTTT.

The chain is built from TRBV9 and TRBJ2-1; 7 positions agree with TRBD2. V gave up 3 bases and J gave up 4 bases; unmatched junction bases: 7. Germline V CDR1 and CDR2: SGDLS, YYNGEE. The CDR3 is made up of 15 amino acids. The CDR3 here is CASSAHPGGYNEQFF. The CDR3 DNA reads TGTGCCAGCAGCGCACATCCCGGGGGGTACAATGAGCAGTTCTTC.

This clone has only a few counts. The chain employs TRBV18 and TRBJ1-3; weak D call: TRBD1 (5 bases). Trimming removed 6 bases from V and 2 bases from J, with 11 bases in between. Per the germline V gene, CDR1 is KGHSH and CDR2 is LQKENI. The CDR3 loop spans 14 amino acids. CDR3 nucleotides: TGTGCCAGCTCTTCGACAGCTACTGGAAACACCATATATTTT. This sequence encodes CASSSTATGNTIYF.

The chain uses TRBV5-1 and TRBJ2-3; tentative D call: TRBD2 (6 bases). With 4 bases removed from V and 2 bases from J, the gap between germline ends came to 14 bases. Germline V CDR1 and CDR2: SGHRS, YFSETQ. The CDR3 has 15 residues. The CDR3 DNA reads TGCGCCAGCAGCACTCCGGGACTCCCCACAGATACGCAGTATTTT. Its protein is CASSTPGLPTDTQYF.

The chain employs TRBV3-1 (or the pseudogene TRBV3-2) and TRBJ1-2; D is perhaps TRBD1 (6 bases). V was pared by 6 bases and J by 5 bases, with 13 bases between. CDR1 LGHDT and CDR2 YNNKEL come from the germline V gene (reference sequence). The CDR3 is 13 residues long. CDR3 nucleotides: TGTGCCAGCAGTCTACAGGGTACTTATGGCTACACCTTC. Its translation: CASSLQGTYGYTF.

V gene TRBV19 combines with J gene TRBJ1-5; possibly TRBD1 for D (6 bases). CDR3 size: 15 residues. V was pared by 4 bases and J by 4 bases, with 14 bases between. Germline loops: CDR1 LNHDA, CDR2 SQIVND (reference sequence). The CDR3 loop reads CASSRQDTGNQPQHF. CDR3 nucleotides: TGTGCCAGTAGTAGACAGGACACGGGGAATCAGCCCCAGCATTTT.

The chain links TRBV11-2 to TRBJ1-2; TRBD1 aligns across 7 bases. The CDR3 has 15 amino acids. V was pared by 1 base and J by 4 bases, with 6 bases of the junction left unmatched. Germline loops: CDR1 SGHAT, CDR2 FQNNGV. The CDR3 DNA reads as TGTGCCAGCAGCTTAGGGGCAGGGGGGTCCTATGGCTACACCTTC. Its translation: CASSLGAGGSYGYTF.